This T cell receptor beta chain was retrieved from a study of blood T cell repertoires in COVID-19. Across the study: Whether acute or convalescent, the COVID-19 samples came from the United States, Italy and Spain. PBMCs, B-cell-depleted T cells, or T cells were the source of the cDNA or gDNA that made up the material.

In the authors' workflow: Amplification with reference gene primers provided the estimates of nucleated cell counts. Libraries were prepared by immunoSEQ multiplex PCR; TCRdb keeps only in-frame clonotypes and omits some of them. V and J calls and clone size are given by that table; D and trimming were obtained from the DNA. The data show just over 300,000 clones, roughly 90% seen once. Sample: peripheral blood. The origin of this receptor is a young man with active or convalescent COVID-19.

The CDR3 nucleotides read TGTGCCAGCAGTTTGACGGGACAGGGTGTCGCTAATGAAAAACTGTTTTTT. As protein: CASSLTGQGVANEKLFF. The chain couples TRBV28 to TRBJ1-4; the match to TRBD1 covers 9 bases. The germline CDR1 and CDR2 sequences are MDHEN and SYDVKM. V trimming: 3 bases; J trimming: 3 bases; junction bases outside the gene matches: 8. The length of the CDR3 is 17 residues.